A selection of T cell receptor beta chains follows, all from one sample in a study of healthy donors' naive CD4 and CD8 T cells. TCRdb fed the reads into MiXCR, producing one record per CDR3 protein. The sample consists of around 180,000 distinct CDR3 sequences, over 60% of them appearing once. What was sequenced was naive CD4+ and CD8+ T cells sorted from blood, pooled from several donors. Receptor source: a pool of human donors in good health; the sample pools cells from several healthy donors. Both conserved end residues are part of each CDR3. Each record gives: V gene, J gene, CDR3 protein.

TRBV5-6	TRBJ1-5	CASSSAGPRDNQPQHF
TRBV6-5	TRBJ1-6	CASSYDRTGGLFGSPLHF
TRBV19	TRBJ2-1	CASSIDTGLDNEQFF
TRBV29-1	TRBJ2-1	CSVEDRGASNEQFF
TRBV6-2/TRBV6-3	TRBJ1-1	CASSRGTTEAFF
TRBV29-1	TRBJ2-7	CSVENFGTGKEQYF
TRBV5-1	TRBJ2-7	CASSRGQTYEQYF
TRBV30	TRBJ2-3	CAWSPRAGRDTQYF
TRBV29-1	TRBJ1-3	CSVVLLGGNTIYF
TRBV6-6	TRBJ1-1	CASSHGDSEAFF
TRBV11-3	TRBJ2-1	CASSLRGTRPHNEQFF
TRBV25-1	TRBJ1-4	CASSASGTGNEKLFF
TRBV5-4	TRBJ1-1	CASSFGGFTEAFF
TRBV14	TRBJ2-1	CASRSQREALNEQFF
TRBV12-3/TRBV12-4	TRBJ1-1	CASRDGSTEAFF
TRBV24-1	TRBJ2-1	CATSDRTSGYNEQFF
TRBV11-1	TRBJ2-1	CASSLVDTASNEQFF
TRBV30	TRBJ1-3	CAWSAVGNTIYF
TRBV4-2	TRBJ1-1	CASSHEGTGVNTEAFF
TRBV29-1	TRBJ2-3	CSVEGLDAQYF
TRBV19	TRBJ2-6	CASRWGRANVLTF
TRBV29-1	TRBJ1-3	CSFRSGNTIYF
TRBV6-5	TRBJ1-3	CASSYLQSSGNTIYF
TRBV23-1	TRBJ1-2	CASTLSQPDYCYTF
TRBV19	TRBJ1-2	CASSIRDWANGYTF
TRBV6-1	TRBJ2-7	CASSDNSGISYEQYF
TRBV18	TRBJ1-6	CASSKGQGAVNSPLHF
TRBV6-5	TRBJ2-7	CASSYGSTYEQYF
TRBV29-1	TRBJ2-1	CSAGLASGNEQFF
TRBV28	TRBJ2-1	CASSNSGEQFF
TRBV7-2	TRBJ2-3	CASRSTATDTQYF
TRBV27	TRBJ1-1	CASKALQRNTEAFF
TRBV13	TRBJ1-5	CASSDSNQPQHF
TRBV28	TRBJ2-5	CASSFSGKGSGETQYF
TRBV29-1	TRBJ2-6	CSVEDSAGGRRPGANVLTF
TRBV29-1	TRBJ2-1	CSVGGLAGELAYNEQFF
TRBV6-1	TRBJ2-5	CAGSEGQETQYF
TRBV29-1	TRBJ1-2	CSVVREFNYGYTF
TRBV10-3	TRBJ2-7	CAIRGGTEAYEQYF
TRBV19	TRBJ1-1	CASRDGQGSGTEAFF
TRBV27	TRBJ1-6	CASSFPGTANSPLHF
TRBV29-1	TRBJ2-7	CSAVDGTYEQYF
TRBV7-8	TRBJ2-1	CASSFGLAGTGNEQFF
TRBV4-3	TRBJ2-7	CASSQDETVDHPYEQYF
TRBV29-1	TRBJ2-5	CSVGGYYQETQYF
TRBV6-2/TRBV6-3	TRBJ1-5	CASSPGTGGPGPQHF
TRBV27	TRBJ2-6	CASTRVFGASGANVLTF
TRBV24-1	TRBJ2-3	CATSDLTSLEGEADTQYF
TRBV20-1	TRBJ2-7	CSARSGGGQYF